This record concerns one T cell receptor (beta chain) sequence. This entry comes from a study of OX40 agonist ivuxolimab in advanced cancers. Overall study context: The patients' treatment was ivuxolimab, an agonistic anti-OX40 (CD134) antibody. A mean age of roughly 60 years, range 23 to 79, was recorded, and approximately 80% were male. Patients received ivuxolimab, an intravenous treatment, every 2 weeks at 0.01 to 10 mg/kg. Patients undergoing dose escalation presented with hepatocellular carcinoma, melanoma, renal cell or head and neck cancer.

V gave up 4 bases and J gave up 3 bases, with 10 bases separating them. This CDR3 region has 13 residues. The germline V gene has CDR1 MDHEN and CDR2 SYDVKM. The protocol was immunoSEQ multiplex PCR, while the TCRdb copy is restricted to in-frame clones and leaves out a portion. The profile covers tens of thousands of clones, with more than 75% appearing a single time and about 1% taken by the ten largest. The clonotype originates from an adult with an advanced solid tumor such as melanoma, head and neck, liver or kidney cancer. The chain couples TRBV28 to TRBJ2-7, with a possible D match to TRBD1 (6 bases). This specimen was CD4+ or CD8+ T cells sorted from blood, taken in a trial of the OX40 agonist ivuxolimab. DNA of the CDR3: TGTGCCAGCAGTTCCCCGGACAGCTACGAGCAGTACTTC. Amino acids: CASSSPDSYEQYF.